This T cell receptor beta chain emerged from a study of cytomegalovirus exposure and HLA in healthy donors. Primers for the PCR totalled 60 Vbeta and 13 Jbeta. The repertoire was sequenced with immunoSEQ multiplex PCR; TCRdb's copy has only in-frame clones and lacks some. The data show some 88,000 clones, approximately 63% seen once. V was clipped by 2 bases and J by 3 bases, with 9 bases between them. Germline loops: CDR1 SGHVS, CDR2 FQNEAQ. The CDR3 contains 14 residues. General study points: Confirmation in vitro established that a few CMV-associated chains were specific for CMV antigens.

A note on this clone: Its antigen is not identified.

Sequenced: PBMCs. This sequence joins TRBV7-8 and TRBJ2-3; TRBD1 is a possible D gene (6 bases). The sequence came from a woman in her twenties or thirties in good health and CMV-seronegative. The CDR3 DNA reads TGTGCCAGCAGCTTACAGGGGCGGACAGATACGCAGTATTTT. Its translation is CASSLQGRTDTQYF.